What follows are 8 T cell receptor beta chains derived from one specimen sequenced in a study of patients and donors after allogeneic stem cell transplantation. TCRdb analysed the RT-PCR reads with MiXCR anew, one entry per CDR3 protein. The data hold 150,000 to 200,000 distinct CDR3 sequences, with 41% observed a single time. Sequenced material: blood, either unsorted or a sorted T cell fraction (not recorded which). Receptors were obtained from a human donor who was either an allogeneic HSCT recipient or a stem cell or donor lymphocyte infusion donor (not recorded which). It is not recorded whose cells these are; they may come from a transplant donor.

This clonotype appeared a few times. The CDR3 here is CASSPGTSTYEQYF. The DNA of the CDR3 is TGTGCCAGCAGTCCAGGGACTAGTACCTACGAGCAGTACTTC. The rearrangement uses TRBV27 and TRBJ2-7, with 8 positions matching TRBD2. V shed 5 bases, J shed 2 bases, and the junction held 5 bases outside the gene matches. CDR3 length: 14 amino acids. Per germline, CDR1 MNHEY and CDR2 SMNVEV (reference sequence).

The V gene is TRBV4-1, the J gene TRBJ2-7, with D perhaps TRBD1 or TRBD2 (6 bases each). The germline V gene has CDR1 MGHRA and CDR2 YSYEKL. This CDR3 has 15 residues. Trimming took off 0 bases at V and 2 bases at J, with 11 bases between the two ends. The CDR3 loop reads CASSQDTGATYEQYF. For the CDR3, the DNA is TGCGCCAGCAGCCAAGATACGGGGGCTACCTACGAGCAGTACTTC.

The V and J genes are TRBV5-1 and TRBJ2-1; D uncertain. The V and J ends lost 3 bases and 6 bases respectively, with 10 bases between them. This CDR3 has 13 amino acids. Germline values: CDR1 SGHRS, CDR2 YFSETQ. The CDR3 DNA reads as TGCGCCAGCAGCTGGATTGAAATCAATGAGCAGTTCTTC. Amino acid sequence: CASSWIEINEQFF.

The V call is TRBV16, the J call TRBJ1-2, with D unclear. V lost 3 bases and J 4 bases, leaving 18 bases between the germline ends. The CDR3 consists of 16 residues. Germline V gives CDR1 KGHSY, CDR2 FQNENV. DNA of the CDR3: TGTGCCAGCAGCCAGGCTCTTCCCCGGGTGACCTATGGCTACACCTTC. This gives the protein CASSQALPRVTYGYTF. Using reference TRBV16 and TRBJ1-2 for the parts outside the CDR3, the full variable domain is GEEVAQTPKHLVRGEGQKAKLYCAPIKGHSYVFWYQQVLKNEFKFLISFQNENVFDETGMPKERFSAKCLPNSPCSLEIQATKLEDSAVYFCASSQALPRVTYGYTFGSGTRLTVV.

This clonotype came up a few times. The rearrangement joins TRBV30 to TRBJ1-1; D might be TRBD1 (6 bases). Trimming cost V 0 bases and J 2 bases, with 16 bases left between them. Germline-derived CDR1 and CDR2 are GTSNPN and SVGIG (reference sequence). CDR3 length: 16 amino acids. CDR3 region: CAWSVAWQGKNTEAFF. CDR3 nucleotides: TGTGCCTGGAGTGTAGCATGGCAGGGGAAAAACACTGAAGCTTTCTTT.

The DNA for the CDR3 is TGCGCCAGCAGCTCCAACGCGGGGGTTTTCAAAGAGACCCAGTACTTC. This gives the protein CASSSNAGVFKETQYF. The V call is TRBV5-1, the J call TRBJ2-5; 7 bases are shared with TRBD2. V shed 3 bases, J shed 3 bases, and the junction held 11 bases outside the gene matches. Per the germline V gene, CDR1 is SGHRS and CDR2 is YFSETQ. This CDR3 is 16 amino acids long. Filled out from reference TRBV5-1 and TRBJ2-5, the complete variable domain reads KAGVTQTPRYLIKTRGQQVTLSCSPISGHRSVSWYQQTPGQGLQFLFEYFSETQRNKGNFPGRFSGRQFSNSRSEMNVSTLELGDSALYLCASSSNAGVFKETQYFGPGTRLLVL.

The genes are TRBV18 and TRBJ1-1; TRBD1 agrees at 8 bases. CDR3 length: 16 residues. Germline loops: CDR1 KGHSH, CDR2 LQKENI. The V and J ends lost 4 bases and 5 bases, in that order; junction bases with no gene match: 12. This CDR3 reads CASSLTGRTGITEAFF. Written as DNA, the CDR3 is TGTGCCAGCTCACTGACCGGAAGGACAGGGATAACTGAAGCTTTCTTT.

V and J are TRBV3-1 and TRBJ1-1; D unresolved. The CDR3 consists of 13 residues. CDR1 LGHDT and CDR2 YNNKEL come from the germline V gene (reference sequence). V gave up 3 bases and J gave up 1 base, with 6 bases separating them. CDR3: CASSQHPNTEAFF. For the CDR3, the DNA is TGTGCCAGCAGCCAGCACCCGAACACTGAAGCTTTCTTT.